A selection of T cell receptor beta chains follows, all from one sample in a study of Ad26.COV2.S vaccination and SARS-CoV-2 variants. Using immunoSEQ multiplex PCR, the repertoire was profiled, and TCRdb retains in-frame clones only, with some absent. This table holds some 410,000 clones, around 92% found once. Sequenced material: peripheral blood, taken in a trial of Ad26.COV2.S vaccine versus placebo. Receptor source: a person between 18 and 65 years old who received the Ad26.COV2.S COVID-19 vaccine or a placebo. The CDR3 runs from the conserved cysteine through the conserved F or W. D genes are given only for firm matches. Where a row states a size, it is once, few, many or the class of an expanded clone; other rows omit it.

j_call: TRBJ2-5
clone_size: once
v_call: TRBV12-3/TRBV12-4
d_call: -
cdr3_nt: TGTGCCAGCAGCGGACCCGGGGACCAGTACTTC
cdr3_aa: CASSGPGDQYF

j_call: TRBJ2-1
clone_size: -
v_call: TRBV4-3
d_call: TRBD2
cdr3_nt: TGCGCCAGCAGCCTCCTGAGCGGGGGGGTAAATGAGCAGTTCTTC
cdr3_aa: CASSLLSGGVNEQFF

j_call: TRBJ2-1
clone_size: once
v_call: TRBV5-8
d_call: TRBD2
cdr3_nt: TGTGCCAGCAGCTTGCTCGAGCTAGCGGCCTACAATGAGCAGTTCTTC
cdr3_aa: CASSLLELAAYNEQFF

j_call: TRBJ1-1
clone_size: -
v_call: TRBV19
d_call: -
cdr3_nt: TGTGCCACTTCGTATATGAACACTGAAGCTTTCTTT
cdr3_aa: CATSYMNTEAFF

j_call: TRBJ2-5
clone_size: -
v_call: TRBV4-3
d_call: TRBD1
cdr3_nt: TGCGCCAGCAGCCAAGTTAAGACAGGGTCCGAGACCCAGTACTTC
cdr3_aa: CASSQVKTGSETQYF

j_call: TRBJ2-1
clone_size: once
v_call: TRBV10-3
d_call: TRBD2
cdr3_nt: TGTGCCATCAGTGAGAACCCACTAGCGGGGGGGCGAAGTGAGCAGTTCTTC
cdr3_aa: CAISENPLAGGRSEQFF

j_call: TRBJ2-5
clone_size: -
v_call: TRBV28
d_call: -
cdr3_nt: TGTGCCAGCAGTTTATTACGTTCTACCCAGTACTTC
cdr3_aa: CASSLLRSTQYF

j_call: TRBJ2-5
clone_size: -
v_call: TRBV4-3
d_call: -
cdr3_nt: TGCGCCAGCAGCCAAGATATGGGGATCCAAGAGACCCAGTACTTC
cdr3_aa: CASSQDMGIQETQYF

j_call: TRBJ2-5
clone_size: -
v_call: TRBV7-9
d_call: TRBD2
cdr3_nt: TGTGCCAGCAGCTTACCTAGTGAGCCTGGGGGGGATTGGGAGACCCAGTACTTC
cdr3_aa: CASSLPSEPGGDWETQYF

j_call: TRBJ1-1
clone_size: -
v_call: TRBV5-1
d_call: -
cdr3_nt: TGCGCCAGCAGCATATTCGCAGGGGACACTGAAGCTTTCTTT
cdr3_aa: CASSIFAGDTEAFF

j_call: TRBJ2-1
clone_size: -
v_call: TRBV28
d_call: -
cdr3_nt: TGTGCCAGCGACATCCCAGGGGGGCGGGATGAGCAGTTCTTC
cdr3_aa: CASDIPGGRDEQFF

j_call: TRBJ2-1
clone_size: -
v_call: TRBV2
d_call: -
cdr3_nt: TGTGCCAGCAGTTTCTTCTCCGGTGGCAATGAGCAGTTCTTC
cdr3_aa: CASSFFSGGNEQFF

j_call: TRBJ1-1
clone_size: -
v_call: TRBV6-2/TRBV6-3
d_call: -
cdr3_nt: TGTGCCAGCAGTTATCGGAGGAACACTGAAGCTTTCTTT
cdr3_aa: CASSYRRNTEAFF

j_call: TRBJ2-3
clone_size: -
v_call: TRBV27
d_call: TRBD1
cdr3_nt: TGTGCCAGCAGAAGGACAGGGAGCACAGATACGCAGTATTTT
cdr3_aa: CASRRTGSTDTQYF

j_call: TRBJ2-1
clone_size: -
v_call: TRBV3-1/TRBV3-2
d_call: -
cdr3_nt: TGTGCCAGCAGCCAATGGATCAGTGAGCAGTTCTTC
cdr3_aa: CASSQWISEQFF

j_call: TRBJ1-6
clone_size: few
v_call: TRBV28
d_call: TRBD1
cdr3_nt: TGTGCCAGCAGCCCTAGGGACAGGGATAATTCACCCCTCCACTTT
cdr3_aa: CASSPRDRDNSPLHF

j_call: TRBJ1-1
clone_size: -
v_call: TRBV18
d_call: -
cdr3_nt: TGTGCCAGCTCATTTGGGGCGGAGAACACTGAAGCTTTCTTT
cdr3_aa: CASSFGAENTEAFF

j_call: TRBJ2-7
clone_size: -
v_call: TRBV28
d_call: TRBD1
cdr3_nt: TGTGCCAGCAGCACTATAACCGGGACAGGGGACTCCTACGAGCAGTACTTC
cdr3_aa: CASSTITGTGDSYEQYF

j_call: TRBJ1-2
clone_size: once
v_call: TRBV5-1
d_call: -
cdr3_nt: TGCGCCAGCAGAACGGGGTTTCCGGGGCAGCGCCGCGTATCTAACTATGGCTACACCTTC
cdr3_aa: CASRTGFPGQRRVSNYGYTF

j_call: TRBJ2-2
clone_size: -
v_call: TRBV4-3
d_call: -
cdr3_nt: TGCGCCAGCAGCCTGGACGGCACCGGGGAGCTGTTTTTT
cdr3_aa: CASSLDGTGELFF

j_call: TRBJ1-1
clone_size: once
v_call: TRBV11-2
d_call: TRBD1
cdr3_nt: TGTGCCAGCAGCGATGACAGGGGGATTGAAGCTTTCTTT
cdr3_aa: CASSDDRGIEAFF

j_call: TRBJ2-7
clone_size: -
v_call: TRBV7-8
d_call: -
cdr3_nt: TGTGCCAGCAGCTTTATAGCTTTGGGTGAGCAGTACTTC
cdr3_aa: CASSFIALGEQYF

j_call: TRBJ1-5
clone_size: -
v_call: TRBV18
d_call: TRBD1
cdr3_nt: TGTGCCAGCTCACTCACGGGACAGGTCAATCAGCCCCAGCATTTT
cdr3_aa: CASSLTGQVNQPQHF

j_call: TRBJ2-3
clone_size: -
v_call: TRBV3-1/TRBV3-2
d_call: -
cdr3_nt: TGTGCCAGCAGCCACCTAGGCACAGATACGCAGTATTTT
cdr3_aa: CASSHLGTDTQYF

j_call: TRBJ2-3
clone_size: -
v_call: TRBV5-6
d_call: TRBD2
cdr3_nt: TGTGCCAGCAGCTTGGGAGCGGGGCCCCGCACAGATACGCAGTATTTT
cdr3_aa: CASSLGAGPRTDTQYF

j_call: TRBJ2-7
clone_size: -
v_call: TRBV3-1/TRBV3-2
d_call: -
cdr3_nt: TGTGCCAGCAGCCAAGTCCGGCAGCGCTACGAGCAGTACTTC
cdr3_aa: CASSQVRQRYEQYF

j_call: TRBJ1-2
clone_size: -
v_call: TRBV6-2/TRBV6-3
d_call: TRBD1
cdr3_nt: TGTGCCAGCAGTTACTCCTCGACGGACAGGGGGCCCGGCTACACCTTC
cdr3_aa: CASSYSSTDRGPGYTF

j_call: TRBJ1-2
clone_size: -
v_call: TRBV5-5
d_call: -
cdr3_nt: TGTGCCAGCAGCTTGGGTGGGATATTTAACTATGGCTACACCTTC
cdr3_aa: CASSLGGIFNYGYTF

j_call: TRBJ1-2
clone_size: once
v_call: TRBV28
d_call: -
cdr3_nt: TGTGCCAGCAGTCCGAGTTATACCCCGATGGATGGCTACACCTTC
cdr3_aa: CASSPSYTPMDGYTF

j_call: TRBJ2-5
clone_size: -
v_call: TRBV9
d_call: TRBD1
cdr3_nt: TGTGCCAGCAGTGACGACAGGGGGCATGAGACCCAGTACTTC
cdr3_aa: CASSDDRGHETQYF

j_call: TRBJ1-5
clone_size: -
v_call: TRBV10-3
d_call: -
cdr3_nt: TGTGCCATCAGTAATCCGGGAGGTTTCAATAGCAATCAGCCCCAGCATTTT
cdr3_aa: CAISNPGGFNSNQPQHF

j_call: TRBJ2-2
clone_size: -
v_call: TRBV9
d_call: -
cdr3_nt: TGTGCCAGCAGCGTAGTGCAGGGTATTGCCGGGGAGCTGTTTTTT
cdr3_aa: CASSVVQGIAGELFF

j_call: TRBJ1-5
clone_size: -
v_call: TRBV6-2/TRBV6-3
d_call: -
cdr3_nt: TGTGCCAGCAGTTACTCTTCCCTATGGAATCAGCCCCAGCATTTT
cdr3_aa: CASSYSSLWNQPQHF

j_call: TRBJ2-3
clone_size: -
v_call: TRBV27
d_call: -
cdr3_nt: TGTGCCACCAACCTAGCCGGCACAGATACGCAGTATTTT
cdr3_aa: CATNLAGTDTQYF

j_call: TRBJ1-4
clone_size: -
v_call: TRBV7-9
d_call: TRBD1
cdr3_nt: TGTGCCAGCAGCTCATCAAACAGGGGCACTAATGAAAAACTGTTTTTT
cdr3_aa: CASSSSNRGTNEKLFF

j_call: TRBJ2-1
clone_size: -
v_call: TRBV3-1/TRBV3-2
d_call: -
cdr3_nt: TGTGCCAGCAGCCTCCCCGGTTTGTACAATGAGCAGTTCTTC
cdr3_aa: CASSLPGLYNEQFF

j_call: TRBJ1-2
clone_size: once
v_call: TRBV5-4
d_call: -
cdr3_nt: TGTGCCAGCAGGCGAAACACAGGGTTCTATGGCTACACCTTC
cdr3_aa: CASRRNTGFYGYTF

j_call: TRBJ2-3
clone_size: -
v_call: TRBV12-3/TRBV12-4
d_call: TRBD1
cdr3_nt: TGTGCCAGCACCAGGGGGGATACGCAGTATTTT
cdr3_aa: CASTRGDTQYF

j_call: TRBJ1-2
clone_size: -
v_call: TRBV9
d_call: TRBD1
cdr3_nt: TGTGCCAGCAGCGCGCCGGGACAGGGGGCCTGGGGCTACACCTTC
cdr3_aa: CASSAPGQGAWGYTF

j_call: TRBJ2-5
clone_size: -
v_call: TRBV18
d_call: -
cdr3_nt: TGTGCCAGCTCACCCCTCCAAGAGACCCAGTACTTC
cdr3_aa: CASSPLQETQYF

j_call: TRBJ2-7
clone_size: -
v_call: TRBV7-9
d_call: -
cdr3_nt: TGTGCCAGCAGCTCGGACTTTTACGAGCAGTACTTC
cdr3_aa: CASSSDFYEQYF

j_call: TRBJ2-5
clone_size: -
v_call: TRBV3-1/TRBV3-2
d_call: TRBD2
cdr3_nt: TGTGCCAGCAGCCAAGAATCCCGACTAGCGGGGTACCAAGAGACCCAGTACTTC
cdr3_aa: CASSQESRLAGYQETQYF

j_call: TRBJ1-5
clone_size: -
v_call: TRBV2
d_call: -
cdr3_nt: TGTGCCAGCAGTATTCGTTGGAATCAGCCCCAGCATTTT
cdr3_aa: CASSIRWNQPQHF

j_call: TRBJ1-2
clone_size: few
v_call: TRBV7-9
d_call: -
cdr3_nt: TGTGCCAGCAGCACATGGGAGCAGAACTATGGCTACACCTTC
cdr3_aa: CASSTWEQNYGYTF

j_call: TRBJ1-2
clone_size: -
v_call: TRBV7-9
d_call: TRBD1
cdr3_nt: TGTGCCAGCAGCCCCGGGACAGACTATGGCTACACCTTC
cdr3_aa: CASSPGTDYGYTF

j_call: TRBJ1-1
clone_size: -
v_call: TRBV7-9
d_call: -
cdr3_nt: TGTGCCAGCAGCTTGACGCGGGAAACTGAAGCTTTCTTT
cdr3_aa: CASSLTRETEAFF

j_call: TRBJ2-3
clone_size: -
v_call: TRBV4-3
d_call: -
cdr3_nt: TGCGCCAGCAGCCAAGGCCCCACAGATACGCAGTATTTT
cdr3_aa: CASSQGPTDTQYF

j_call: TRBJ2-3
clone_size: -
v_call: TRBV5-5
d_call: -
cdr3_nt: TGTGCCAGCAGCTTGTGGCAGGGCGAACCCACAGATACGCAGTATTTT
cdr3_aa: CASSLWQGEPTDTQYF

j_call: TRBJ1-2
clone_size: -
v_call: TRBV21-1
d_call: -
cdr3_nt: TGTTCCCGGGGGCAGGGGGGGATCTATGGCTACACCTTC
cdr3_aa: CSRGQGGIYGYTF

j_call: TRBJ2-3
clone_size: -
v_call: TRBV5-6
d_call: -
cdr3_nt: TGTGCCAGCAGCTTGGCTAGTAGGACAGATACGCAGTATTTT
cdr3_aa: CASSLASRTDTQYF

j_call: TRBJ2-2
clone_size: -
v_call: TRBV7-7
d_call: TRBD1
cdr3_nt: TGTGCCAGCAGCTTAAACCGACAGGGCACCATGAACACCGGGGAGCTGTTTTTT
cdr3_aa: CASSLNRQGTMNTGELFF

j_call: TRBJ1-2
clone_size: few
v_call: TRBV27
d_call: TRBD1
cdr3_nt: TGTGCCAGCAGTTGGGACAGAAATAGCTACGGCTATGGCTACACCTTC
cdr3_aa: CASSWDRNSYGYGYTF

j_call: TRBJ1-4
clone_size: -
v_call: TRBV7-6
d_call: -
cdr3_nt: TGTGCCAGCAGCTTAGTCGTTGCGGGGGGAATTGGTGAAAAACTGTTTTTT
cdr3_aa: CASSLVVAGGIGEKLFF

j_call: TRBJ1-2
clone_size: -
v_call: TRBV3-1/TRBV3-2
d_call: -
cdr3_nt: TGTGCCAGCAGCCAAGCTCCGTTCTATGGCTACACCTTC
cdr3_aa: CASSQAPFYGYTF

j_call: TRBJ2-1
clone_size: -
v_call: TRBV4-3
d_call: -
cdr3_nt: TGCGCCAGCAGCCAAGAGGAACTAGGGGGTTACAATGAGCAGTTCTTC
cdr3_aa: CASSQEELGGYNEQFF